This entry lists 24 T cell receptor beta chains sequenced from one sample in a study of T cell responses to AZD1222 COVID-19 vaccine (dated by TCRdb to about 2021). The library was produced with the immunoSEQ multiplex PCR assay. TCRdb obtained this table from immuneACCESS and retained in-frame rearrangements with V and J assigned. These tables miss some clones; where compared with another copy, unresolved V genes account for less than half of the shortfall, and the remainder is unexplained. Here the sample has approximately 82,000 clones; 90% occur a single time. In total, the top ten clones hold around 4.9% of the sample. The sample's time point label, decoded: baseline before first vaccination. The sequencing used peripheral blood, collected on day 0 of AZD1222 vaccination. These receptors all stem from an adult in good health.

The chain's CDR3 is CASSQDLRGATNEKLFF. The CDR3 DNA reads as TGCGCCAGCAGCCAAGATCTTAGGGGGGCGACTAATGAAAAACTGTTTTTT. The V call is TRBV4-3, the J call TRBJ1-4; D is perhaps TRBD1 (6 bases). This CDR3 comprises 17 residues. Between the trimmed V and J ends, which lost 0 bases and 2 bases, there was a span of 13 bases. Looked up from germline, CDR1 is LGHNA and CDR2 is YSLEER.

V is TRBV19 and J is TRBJ1-2; D gene uncertain. The germline CDR1 and CDR2 sequences are LNHDA and SQIVND (reference sequence). The CDR3 runs 12 residues. Trimming took 5 bases from V and 2 from J, leaving 6 bases between them. Here the CDR3 reads CASSPDNYGYTF. As DNA, the CDR3 is TGTGCCAGTAGTCCCGACAACTATGGCTACACCTTC.

This clone was recorded only once. As DNA, the CDR3 is TGCAGCGTCCACACAGGTCGCAACGGTAATGAGCAGTTCTTC. Translation gives CSVHTGRNGNEQFF. The chain couples TRBV29-1 to TRBJ2-1; D is perhaps TRBD1 (5 bases). The CDR3 loop spans 14 amino acids. CDR1 is SQVTM, CDR2 ANQGSEA, per germline. V dropped 6 bases and J dropped 7 bases, with 19 bases sitting between them.

This clone has only a few counts. The V and J genes are TRBV14 and TRBJ1-1; weak D call: TRBD1 (5 bases). Trimming took off 4 bases at V and 5 bases at J, with 17 bases between the two ends. Per the germline V gene, CDR1 is SGHDN and CDR2 is FVKESK. This CDR3 comprises 15 residues. CDR3 nucleotide sequence: TGTGCCAGCAGCCCCCTTGGGGGGAGTAGGACTGAAGCTTTCTTT. Its translation: CASSPLGGSRTEAFF.

This chain uses TRBV15 with TRBJ1-3; D call uncertain. The germline CDR1 and CDR2 sequences are LNHNV and YYDKDF (reference sequence). Trimming left V 0 bases short and J 7 bases short, with 19 bases between. The CDR3 contains 17 residues. In DNA form, the CDR3 reads TGTGCCACCAGCAGAGATGGCGGACTTCTTATCACGAACACCATATATTTT. This gives the protein CATSRDGGLLITNTIYF.

The rearrangement joins TRBV7-3 to TRBJ2-1, with 11 bases fitting TRBD2. Looked up from germline, CDR1 is SGHTA and CDR2 is FQGTGA. The CDR3 has 15 residues. V dropped 5 bases and J dropped 9; count of bases not matched to a gene: 9. This CDR3 reads CASSDGSGGALEQFF. The CDR3 nucleotides read TGTGCCAGCAGCGATGGTAGCGGGGGGGCCCTTGAGCAGTTCTTC.

The chain has TRBV10-3 and TRBJ2-5; D is unclear. Germline CDR1 is ENHRY and CDR2 is SYGVKD. With 10 bases removed from V and 2 bases from J, the gap between germline ends came to 8 bases. The CDR3 covers 11 residues. The CDR3, as DNA: TGTGCCACCCGGTCTCAAGAGACCCAGTACTTC. It yields the protein CATRSQETQYF.

The genes are TRBV29-1 and TRBJ1-1, with D possibly TRBD1 on 6 matching bases. The CDR3 consists of 12 residues. The germline CDR1 and CDR2 sequences are SQVTM and ANQGSEA. The V gene lost 6 bases and the J gene lost 5 bases, with 13 bases spanning the gap. The CDR3 protein is CSVVRGGTEAFF. The DNA of the CDR3 is TGCAGCGTAGTCAGGGGAGGAACTGAAGCTTTCTTT.

The chain is built from TRBV5-1 and TRBJ2-1, with 13 bases identical to TRBD2. Germline CDR1 is SGHRS and CDR2 is YFSETQ. The CDR3 runs 18 residues. V trimming: 4 bases; J trimming: 2 bases; junction bases outside the gene matches: 9. CDR3 protein: CASSQGPGLAGAYNEQFF. DNA for the CDR3: TGCGCCAGCAGCCAGGGGCCCGGACTAGCGGGGGCCTACAATGAGCAGTTCTTC.

V usage is TRBV19 and J usage is TRBJ1-3; maybe TRBD1 (5 bases). Germline assignment: CDR1 LNHDA and CDR2 SQIVND (reference sequence). This CDR3 comprises 13 residues. V was pared by 9 bases and J by 0 bases, with 9 bases between. The CDR3 nucleotides read TGTGCCAGCAGACAGAACTCTGGAAACACCATATATTTT. Its protein is CASRQNSGNTIYF.

The gene calls are TRBV6-5 and TRBJ2-2, with 8 bases identical to TRBD2. The germline gives CDR1 MNHEY, CDR2 SVGAGI. The CDR3 extends over 15 amino acids. After removal of 5 bases from V and 6 bases from J, the junction contained 8 bases not matched to a gene. The CDR3 DNA sequence: TGTGCCAGCAGTACTTATCGGGGGGGCTCCGGGGAGCTGTTTTTT. The encoded protein is CASSTYRGGSGELFF.

This chain links TRBV15 with TRBJ1-3; 8 positions match TRBD1. CDR3 size: 17 residues. V trimming: 1 base; J trimming: 0 bases; junction bases outside the gene matches: 5. CDR1 and CDR2 from the germline V gene are LNHNV and YYDKDF (reference sequence). CDR3 sequence (DNA): TGTGCCACCAGCAGAGCCCTGGGACAGGACTCTGGAAACACCATATATTTT. Protein product: CATSRALGQDSGNTIYF.

This chain links TRBV7-8 with TRBJ1-1; possible D gene TRBD1, 5 bases. The V gene lost 1 base and the J gene lost 4 bases, with 10 bases spanning the gap. The CDR3 covers 14 residues. Germline V gene lookup returns CDR1 SGHVS and CDR2 FQNEAQ. The CDR3 bases are TGTGCCAGCAGCTTAGGGACATTAAGCACTGAAGCTTTCTTT. Protein product: CASSLGTLSTEAFF.

V and J are TRBV5-1 and TRBJ2-4; tentatively, D is TRBD2 (6 bases). Trimming pared 5 bases from V and 8 bases from J, leaving 17 bases between. CDR3 size: 14 residues. Looked up from germline, CDR1 is SGHRS and CDR2 is YFSETQ. The CDR3 nucleotides are TGCGCCAGCAGGCGGGGAGGTGAGACGGACATTCAGTACTTC. Its translation is CASRRGGETDIQYF.

The chain joins TRBV27 to TRBJ1-5, with D unresolved. The CDR3 contains 13 residues. Germline loops: CDR1 MNHEY, CDR2 SMNVEV (reference sequence). With 6 bases removed from V and 0 bases from J, the gap between germline ends came to 6 bases. CDR3 in amino acids: CASSGYSNQPQHF. The CDR3 nucleotides read TGTGCCAGCAGCGGATATAGCAATCAGCCCCAGCATTTT.

The V gene is TRBV10-2, the J gene TRBJ2-2, with 7 bases that match TRBD1. This CDR3 spans 13 amino acids. Germline loops: CDR1 WSHSY, CDR2 SAAADI. Trimming at V came to 10 bases and at J to 5 bases, leaving 7 bases not matched to a gene. The CDR3 DNA reads TGCGCCACCTCCGACAGGGATACCGGGGAGCTGTTTTTT. Its protein product is CATSDRDTGELFF.

The chain recombines TRBV11-2 with TRBJ1-1; 9 bases are a match to TRBD1. This CDR3 has 15 amino acids. The germline CDR1 and CDR2 sequences are SGHAT and FQNNGV. V lost 4 bases, J lost 4 bases, and 7 bases stayed unmatched. The CDR3, as DNA: TGTGCCAGCAGCTCACAGGGGGCCGGTGTCACTGAAGCTTTCTTT. It specifies CASSSQGAGVTEAFF.

The chain joins TRBV27 to TRBJ1-2, with TRBD1 as a possible D gene (6 bases). From germline, CDR1 is MNHEY and CDR2 SMNVEV (reference sequence). Trimming cost V 6 bases and J 2 bases, with 10 bases left between them. CDR3 size: 13 residues. The CDR3 DNA reads TGTGCCAGCAGGACAGGCGGCAACTATGGCTACACCTTC. As protein: CASRTGGNYGYTF.

The chain joins TRBV28 to TRBJ1-3; D not certain. The V gene lost 5 bases and the J gene lost 0 bases, with 11 bases spanning the gap. CDR1 and CDR2 from the germline V gene are MDHEN and SYDVKM. There are 15 residues in the CDR3. In DNA form, the CDR3 reads TGTGCCAGCAGTCCGACGGACTTCTCTGGAAACACCATATATTTT. This translates into CASSPTDFSGNTIYF.

This clone appeared a single time. This chain connects TRBV3-1 (or the pseudogene TRBV3-2) to TRBJ1-1; D not certain. The CDR3 has 14 amino acids. Germline values: CDR1 LGHDT, CDR2 YNNKEL (reference sequence). Trimming removed 1 base at V and 3 bases at J, with 9 bases between. Here the CDR3 reads CASSQVGQDTEAFF. The CDR3 DNA sequence: TGTGCCAGCAGCCAAGTCGGGCAGGACACTGAAGCTTTCTTT.

The chain uses TRBV18 and TRBJ1-4; TRBD1 matches at 10 bases. Trimming cost V 3 bases and J 7 bases; bases outside gene matches: 5. The CDR3 extends over 15 amino acids. Germline CDR1 KGHSH, CDR2 LQKENI. CDR3 loop: CASSPQGQGTEKLFF. Here the CDR3 DNA reads TGTGCCAGCTCACCCCAGGGACAGGGGACTGAAAAACTGTTTTTT.

The chain recombines TRBV5-1 with TRBJ1-1, with D unclear. V was clipped by 0 bases and J by 7 bases, with 10 bases between them. The CDR3 runs 13 residues. Germline lookup yields CDR1 SGHRS and CDR2 YFSETQ. The CDR3 loop is CASSLEGSLEAFF. The CDR3 bases are TGCGCCAGCAGCTTGGAGGGAAGTCTTGAAGCTTTCTTT.

The V gene is TRBV10-3, the J gene TRBJ2-1; 11 bases match TRBD1. V lost 8 bases and J lost 7; bases outside the gene matches: 7. This CDR3 contains 14 residues. Germline V gene data show CDR1 as ENHRY and CDR2 as SYGVKD. DNA of the CDR3: TGTGCCATCGCTGGACAGGGGGCCGGTAATGAGCAGTTCTTC. Translating it yields CAIAGQGAGNEQFF.

V is TRBV7-2 and J is TRBJ1-6; no firm D call. The CDR3 extends over 15 amino acids. Germline-derived CDR1 and CDR2 are SGHTA and FQGNSA. V was clipped by 0 bases and J by 4 bases, with 7 bases between them. The CDR3 reads CASSLADGYNSPLHF. The DNA of the CDR3 is TGTGCCAGCAGCTTAGCGGACGGTTATAATTCACCCCTCCACTTT.